This T cell receptor beta chain was sequenced in a study of T cell responses to AZD1222 COVID-19 vaccine. Overall study context: Second-dose timings of about 4 or about 12 weeks were pooled.

The CDR3 has 14 residues. In germline, CDR1 is SGHVS, CDR2 FQNEAQ. V was shortened by 1 base and J by 1 base, with 7 bases between the two germline ends. Profiling relied on immunoSEQ multiplex PCR, and the TCRdb table lists in-frame clones only, not all of them. The repertoire includes 150,000 to 200,000 clones, around nine tenths of them detected once, and 2.5% to 3% sits in the top ten. The sequencing used peripheral blood, collected on day 0 of AZD1222 vaccination. The receptor was derived from an adult in good health. V usage is TRBV7-8 and J usage is TRBJ1-1; weak D call: TRBD1 (5 bases). CDR3 sequence reads: CASSLDTGNTEAFF. The CDR3 DNA follows: TGTGCCAGCAGCTTAGACACAGGGAACACTGAAGCTTTCTTT.